The entry below describes one T cell receptor beta chain. Germline CDR1 is MNHEY and CDR2 is SVGAGI. V lost 2 bases, J lost 0 bases, and 2 bases stayed unmatched. This CDR3 has 15 residues. The data belong to a study of T-cell reconstitution after alpha-beta-depleted transplantation in children. A library of TCRbeta sequences, prepared with unique molecular identifiers, was generated. Each CDR3 protein is one row after TCRdb ran MiXCR on the PCR reads. Of about 610,000 distinct CDR3 sequences listed, about 10% are singletons. This chain links TRBV6-5 with TRBJ2-7, with 9 positions matching TRBD2. This specimen consisted of PBMCs from the stem cell graft donor, obtained from the stem cell graft. The TCR originated in a human donor who donated a stem cell graft to a child with acute myeloid leukemia. CDR3 in DNA: TGTGCCAGCAGTTACGTAGCGGGAGCCTCCTACGAGCAGTACTTC. This translates into CASSYVAGASYEQYF.